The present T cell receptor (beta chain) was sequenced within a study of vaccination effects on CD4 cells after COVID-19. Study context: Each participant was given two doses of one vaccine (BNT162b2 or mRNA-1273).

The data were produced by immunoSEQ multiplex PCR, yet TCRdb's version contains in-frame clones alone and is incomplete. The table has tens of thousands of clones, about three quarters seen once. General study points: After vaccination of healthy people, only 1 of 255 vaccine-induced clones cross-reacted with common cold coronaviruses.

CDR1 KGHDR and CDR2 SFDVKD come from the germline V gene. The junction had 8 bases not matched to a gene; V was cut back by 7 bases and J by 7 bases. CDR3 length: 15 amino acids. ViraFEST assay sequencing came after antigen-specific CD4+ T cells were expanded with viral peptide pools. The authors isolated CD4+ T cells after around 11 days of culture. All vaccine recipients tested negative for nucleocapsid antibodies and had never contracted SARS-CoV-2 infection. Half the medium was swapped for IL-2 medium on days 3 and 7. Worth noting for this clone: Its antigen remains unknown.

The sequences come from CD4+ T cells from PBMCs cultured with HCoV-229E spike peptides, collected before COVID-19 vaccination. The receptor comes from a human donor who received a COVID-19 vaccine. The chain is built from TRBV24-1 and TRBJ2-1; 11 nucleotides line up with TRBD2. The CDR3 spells CATRGTSGSLNEQFF. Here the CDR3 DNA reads TGTGCCACCAGGGGGACTAGCGGTTCACTGAATGAGCAGTTCTTC.